This T cell receptor beta chain was sequenced in a study of beta chain features in type 1 diabetes. Overall study results and limits: Among type 1 diabetes patients, VDJ junctions had fewer insertions and more deletions. Patients' naive, central memory and regulatory TCRB repertoires appeared more alike than those of healthy donors.

This clone came up a few times. The antigen remains unidentified. Each of the CD4+ naive, central memory, regulatory and stem cell-like memory populations was sorted via CD45RO/CCR7/CD25/CD127/CD95/CD27. Trimming removed 7 bases at V and 4 bases at J, with 11 bases between. CDR3 length equals 13 residues. CDR1 and CDR2 from the germline V gene are LNHDA and SQIVND (reference sequence). The authors reverse transcribed all of the isolated RNA, so sequencing captured expressed TCRB transcripts. Profiling relied on immunoSEQ multiplex PCR, and the TCRdb table lists in-frame clones only, not all of them. This sample yields about 350,000 clones, of which about 20% are seen a single time; 0.044% belongs to the top ten.

The rearrangement joins TRBV19 to TRBJ1-5, with D possibly being TRBD1 (6 bases). The sequencing input was naive CD4+ T cells from blood. This TCR was recovered from a woman under 30 in good health. The CDR3 loop is CASTDRRNQPQHF. The DNA of the CDR3 is TGTGCCAGTACCGACAGGAGGAATCAGCCCCAGCATTTT.